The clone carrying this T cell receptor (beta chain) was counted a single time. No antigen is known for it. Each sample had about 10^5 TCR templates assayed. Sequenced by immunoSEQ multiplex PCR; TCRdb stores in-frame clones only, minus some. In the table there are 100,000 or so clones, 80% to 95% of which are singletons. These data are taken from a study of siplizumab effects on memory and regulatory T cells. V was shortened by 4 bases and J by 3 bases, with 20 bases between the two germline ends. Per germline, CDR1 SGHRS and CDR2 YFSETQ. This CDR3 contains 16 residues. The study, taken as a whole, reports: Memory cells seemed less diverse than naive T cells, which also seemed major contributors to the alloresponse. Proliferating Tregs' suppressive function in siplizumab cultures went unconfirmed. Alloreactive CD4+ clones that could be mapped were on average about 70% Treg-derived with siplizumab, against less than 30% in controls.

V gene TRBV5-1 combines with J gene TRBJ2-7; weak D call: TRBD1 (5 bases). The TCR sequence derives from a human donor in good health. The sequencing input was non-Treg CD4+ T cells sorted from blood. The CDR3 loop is CASSPRQFPTIYEQYF. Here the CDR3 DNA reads TGCGCCAGCAGCCCCCGACAGTTTCCGACGATCTACGAGCAGTACTTC.